Listed below are T cell receptor beta chains from one sample, sequenced in a study of beta chain features in type 1 diabetes. TCRdb's copy holds only in-frame clones and misses some; the assay was immunoSEQ multiplex PCR. Of almost 350,000 clones listed, less than 20% were seen once; the top ten hold 0.044%. The sequenced material came from naive CD4+ T cells from blood. These receptors all stem from a woman aged 18-29 years in good health. Both conserved end residues are part of each CDR3. D genes are given only for firm matches. Clone size, where shown, is once, few, many, or a class for clones that have expanded.

>TRBJ1-1|TRBV7-9|TRBD1|few
TGTGCCAGCAGCCCGAGGGGGCCTCCGGGCACTGAAGCTTTCTTT
CASSPRGPPGTEAFF
>TRBJ2-6|TRBV5-4|TRBD1|-
TGTGCCAGTTCGGACAGGGCGCGCTCTGGGGCCAACGTCCTGACTTTC
CASSDRARSGANVLTF
>TRBJ2-5|TRBV29-1|TRBD1|-
TGCAGCGTTAAAATTCCCGGACAGGGACAAGAGACCCAGTACTTC
CSVKIPGQGQETQYF
>TRBJ1-1|TRBV19|-|-
TGTGCCAGCAGATATCCTTCGAGCGGGTGGGGGAACACTGAAGCTTTCTTT
CASRYPSSGWGNTEAFF
>TRBJ2-1|TRBV29-1|TRBD1|few
TGCAGCGTTGTAGGTCAGGGGGCAAGTGGTGAGCAGTTCTTC
CSVVGQGASGEQFF
>TRBJ2-7|TRBV5-4|-|-
TGTGCCAGCAGCTTGGCACTAGGACTGGGGCAGTACTTC
CASSLALGLGQYF
>TRBJ2-7|TRBV30|-|-
TGTGCCTGGACCCGGGACACCGCCTACGAGCAGTACTTC
CAWTRDTAYEQYF
>TRBJ1-5|TRBV2|TRBD1|-
TGTGCCAGCAGTGGGACAGGGCCCAATCAGCCCCAGCATTTT
CASSGTGPNQPQHF
>TRBJ1-1|TRBV29-1|-|-
TGCAGCGTTGAAGAACAGGCAAACACTGAAGCTTTCTTT
CSVEEQANTEAFF
>TRBJ2-7|TRBV13|TRBD2|once
TGTGCCAGCAGTATTAGCGGGATATACGAGCAGTACTTC
CASSISGIYEQYF
>TRBJ2-5|TRBV29-1|-|-
TGCAGCGTTTATTGGGGGCGTCAGACCCAGTACTTC
CSVYWGRQTQYF
>TRBJ2-1|TRBV7-8|TRBD2|few
TGTGCCAGCAGCTGGCCCTCTAGCGGGAGGGGGGGTGAGCAGTTCTTC
CASSWPSSGRGGEQFF
>TRBJ2-3|TRBV19|-|few
TGTGCCAGTAGTATAGCTCCAGATACGCAGTATTTT
CASSIAPDTQYF
>TRBJ2-1|TRBV13|-|-
TGTGCCAGCACCTATCGACAGAAGGATGAGCAGTTCTTC
CASTYRQKDEQFF
>TRBJ1-3|TRBV6-6|-|-
TGTGCCAGCAGATCAGGGTTTGGAAACACCATATATTTT
CASRSGFGNTIYF
>TRBJ2-7|TRBV15|-|-
TGTGCCACCAGCAGAGATGTAGCGACGTACGAGCAGTACTTC
CATSRDVATYEQYF
>TRBJ2-3|TRBV30|TRBD2|-
TGTGCCTGGAGTGTAACCGGGAGGTCCGTCGGGTCGCAGTATTTT
CAWSVTGRSVGSQYF
>TRBJ1-2|TRBV14|-|few
TGTGCCAGCAGCCAAGAGACCCCCCGGGGGGGGCGCTCCTATGGCTACACCTTC
CASSQETPRGGRSYGYTF
>TRBJ2-4|TRBV10-1|-|-
TGCGCCAGCAGTGAGGAAAGACAGGAAAACATTCAGTACTTC
CASSEERQENIQYF
>TRBJ2-5|TRBV7-9|-|-
TGTGCCAGCAGCTTATCGACGGGCCAAGAGACCCAGTACTTC
CASSLSTGQETQYF
>TRBJ2-7|TRBV29-1|TRBD1|few
TGCAGCTTCCGACAGGGTCCGGGCGAGCAGTACTTC
CSFRQGPGEQYF
>TRBJ2-1|TRBV29-1|TRBD2|-
TGCAGCGTCCCCCCGGCTAGCGGGGGGCGGATCAATGAGCAGTTCTTC
CSVPPASGGRINEQFF
>TRBJ1-5|TRBV10-3|-|-
TGTGCCACCAGCGGGAACTATCAGCCCCAGCATTTT
CATSGNYQPQHF
>TRBJ2-3|TRBV7-9|-|few
TGTGCCAGCAGCTCAACGGGACAAAGCTACACAGATACGCAGTATTTT
CASSSTGQSYTDTQYF